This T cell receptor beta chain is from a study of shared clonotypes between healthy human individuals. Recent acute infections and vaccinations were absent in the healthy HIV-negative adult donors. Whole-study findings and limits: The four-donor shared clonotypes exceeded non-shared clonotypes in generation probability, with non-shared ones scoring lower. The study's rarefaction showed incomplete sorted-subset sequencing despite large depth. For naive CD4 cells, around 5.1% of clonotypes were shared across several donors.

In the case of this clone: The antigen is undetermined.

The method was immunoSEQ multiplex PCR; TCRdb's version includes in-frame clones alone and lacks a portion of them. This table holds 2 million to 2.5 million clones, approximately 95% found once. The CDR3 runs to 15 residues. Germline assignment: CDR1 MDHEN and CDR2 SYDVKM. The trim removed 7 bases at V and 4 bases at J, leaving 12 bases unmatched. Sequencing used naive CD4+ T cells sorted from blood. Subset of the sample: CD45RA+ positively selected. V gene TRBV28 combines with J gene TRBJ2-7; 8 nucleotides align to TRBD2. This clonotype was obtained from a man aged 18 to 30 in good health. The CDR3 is CASMGPGGLRYEQYF. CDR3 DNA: TGTGCCAGCATGGGGCCGGGGGGGCTGAGGTACGAGCAGTACTTC. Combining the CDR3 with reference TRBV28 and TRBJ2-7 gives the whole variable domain DVKVTQSSRYLVKRTGEKVFLECVQDMDHENMFWYRQDPGLGLRLIYFSYDVKMKEKGDIPEGYSVSREKKERFSLILESASTNQTSMYLCASMGPGGLRYEQYFGPGTRLTVT.